The clone carrying this TCR beta chain was detected ten times or more. This could be a read error, since a much larger clone is one nucleotide away. This entry is derived from a study of CDR3 diversity in severe acne. The ends lost 4 bases at V and 4 bases at J; junction bases unmatched: 13. Germline-derived CDR1 and CDR2 are SGDLS and YYNGEE. This CDR3 comprises 16 residues. TCRdb processed the PCR reads anew with MiXCR; each CDR3 protein has one entry. The sample includes over 100,000 distinct CDR3 sequences, 51% of them seen just once. The rearrangement links TRBV9 to TRBJ2-7; 8 positions match TRBD2. The receptor comes from a male donor with acne. Sequencing was performed on blood. CDR3 protein: CASSRVGSGGLYEQYF. CDR3 nucleotides: TGTGCCAGCAGCAGAGTAGGAAGCGGGGGTCTTTACGAGCAGTACTTC.